This is a list of T cell receptor beta chains from one sample in a study of cytomegalovirus exposure and HLA in healthy donors. The repertoire was sequenced with immunoSEQ multiplex PCR; TCRdb's copy has only in-frame clones and lacks some. The sample has around 100,000 clones; approximately 70% are singletons. The sequencing input was PBMCs. The receptors originated from a man younger than 40 in good health and CMV-seropositive. Both conserved end residues are part of each CDR3. The D gene is left open where the match is weak. Size tells how often a clone was seen (once, few, many) or the class of an expanded clone, and some rows leave it out.

V	J	D	size	DNA	CDR3
TRBV5-4	TRBJ2-7	TRBD2	few	TGTGCCAGCAGCTTGGCTAGCGGGGGGGCGGGCGAGCAGTACTTC	CASSLASGGAGEQYF
TRBV28	TRBJ1-5	TRBD1	NA	TGTGCCAGCAGTTTTGGACAGGGGGCATTTCAGCCCCAGCATTTT	CASSFGQGAFQPQHF
TRBV15	TRBJ1-1	NA	NA	TGTGCCACCAGCAGAAGCGGCTTAGGGGCTTTCTTT	CATSRSGLGAFF
TRBV2	TRBJ1-6	NA	NA	TGTGCCAGCAGTGAAGTCGGGGGGCAGTCACCCCTCCACTTT	CASSEVGGQSPLHF
TRBV12-2	TRBJ2-7	NA	NA	TGTGCAAGTCGCTTAGCCCCACCCTCCCGGTACAGGGAGGGAGCCGAGGACTACGAGCAGTACTTC	CASRLAPPSRYREGAEDYEQYF
TRBV19	TRBJ2-6	TRBD2	NA	TGTGCCAGTAGTTCCTGGACTAGCGGGGGGCGCTCTGGGGCCAACGTCCTGACTTTC	CASSSWTSGGRSGANVLTF
TRBV5-6	TRBJ2-5	NA	few	TGTGCCAGCAGCTTGAACAGGCGATCGCAAGAGACCCAGTACTTC	CASSLNRRSQETQYF
TRBV4-1	TRBJ1-1	TRBD1	NA	TGCGCCAGCAGCCAAGTTGGAGGCAGGGGGCCCACTGAAGCTTTCTTT	CASSQVGGRGPTEAFF
TRBV6-1	TRBJ1-6	NA	NA	TGTGCCAGCAGTGAAGGGAGGGGCTCAGGTGGTTCACCCCTCCACTTT	CASSEGRGSGGSPLHF
TRBV9	TRBJ2-2	NA	NA	TGTGCCAGCAGCGCGAGACAGTCCTCCGGGGAGCTGTTTTTT	CASSARQSSGELFF
TRBV18	TRBJ1-3	NA	NA	TGTGCCAGCTCACCACGGCAGGGATTCGCCATATATTTT	CASSPRQGFAIYF
TRBV5-5	TRBJ1-1	NA	NA	TGTGCCAGCAGCTTGTCAGGCACTGAAGCTTTCTTT	CASSLSGTEAFF
TRBV28	TRBJ2-6	NA	NA	TGTGCCAGCAGTTTGGACAGCCGGAATTCGGGAGGGGCCAACGTCCTGACTTTC	CASSLDSRNSGGANVLTF
TRBV29-1	TRBJ1-1	NA	NA	TGCAGCGTTGCGGGGCGGGGGGCGAGCACTGAAGCTTTCTTT	CSVAGRGASTEAFF
TRBV30	TRBJ1-1	NA	once	TGTGCCTGGATGTCCTACACTGAAGCTTTCTTT	CAWMSYTEAFF
TRBV6-6	TRBJ1-3	NA	NA	TGTGCCAGCAGATCGGACTTAGGCACCATATATTTT	CASRSDLGTIYF